This T cell receptor (beta chain) was recorded in a study of type 1 regulatory T cells. Background on the study: An in vitro protocol generated T-allo10, a Tr1-enriched, alloantigen-specific CD4 T cell product.

Via MiXCR, TCRdb re-called the reads, giving one row per CDR3 protein. Found here are about 62,000 distinct CDR3 sequences, 62% of them singletons; the top ten hold about 2%. V was clipped by 5 bases and J by 0 bases; unmatched bases: 1. Germline CDR1 and CDR2: MGHRA and YSYEKL. The CDR3 contains 13 residues. Overall study results and limits: Tr1 cells had a more restricted TCR repertoire than non-Tr1 cells.

Comments on this clonotype: Antigen specificity is unknown.

The sequence was collected from a human donor in good health. The J gene is TRBJ2-7, the V gene TRBV4-1; 7 bases match TRBD2. The sequenced material came from cultured non-Tr1 T cells, either the whole culture or a sorted T cell fraction (not recorded which). CDR3 loop: CASSGGSSYEQYF. CDR3 nucleotide sequence: TGCGCCAGCAGCGGCGGGAGCTCCTACGAGCAGTACTTC.